The entry below describes one T cell receptor (beta chain). This clone appeared once. Its antigen remains undetermined. No clone much larger than this one lies a single base away; base qualities are absent. The data are from a study of blood T cell repertoires in COVID-19 (dated by TCRdb to the early 2020s). For the study in its entirety: The collaborator samples originated in the United States, Italy and Spain and spanned the acute and convalescent phases of COVID-19. The material from the prospective study consisted of cDNA or gDNA derived from T cells, B-cell-depleted T cells, or PBMCs. Subjects who had been exposed to COVID-19, were actively infected with it, or had recovered from it provided the deeply sampled blood TCRbeta repertoires that made up the dataset. The repertoires were released in a freely available public database intended as a resource for research on the immune response to SARS-CoV-2. The samples were drawn from two sources: the first 160 participants of the ongoing ImmuneRACE study, and about 1,300 subjects contributed by 6 global collaborators. The sample metadata nearly always contained a de-identified subject ID, COVID-19 status, age in years and sex. Where HLA class I and class II types were available, the types were taken from metadata supplied by the sample provider, not from assay-based typing.

TCRbeta CDR3 regions were amplified from genomic DNA using the immunoSEQ Assay, a bias-controlled multiplex PCR. Regarding the original processing steps: The number of nucleated cells in each sample was estimated by amplification of reference gene primers within the assay. To quantify the absolute abundance of each unique TCRbeta CDR3 rearrangement, sequence reads were collapsed and filtered. Productive Simpson clonality was computed per sample as the square root of Simpson's diversity index over productive rearrangements. Drawn from immuneACCESS, this table holds only the in-frame rearrangements with V and J called that TCRdb kept. Clones are partly lost; checked studies trace under half to an unresolved V gene and leave the rest unexplained. V and J calls and clone size are given by that table; D and trimming were obtained from the DNA. This sample is represented by about 130,000 clones; around 80% of them were singletons. Around 1.9% of the sample is in the top ten clones.

V drops 0 bases and J drops 6 bases, leaving 16 bases in between. CDR1 SGHRS and CDR2 YFSETQ are derived from the germline V gene. From the cysteine up to the phenylalanine, the CDR3 has a length of 16 residues. The entry retains the CDR3 DNA only, 48 bases that are in frame from base 1. Each collaborating institution followed its own protocols to collect whole blood in K2EDTA tubes. Collaborator samples were shipped for TCRbeta analysis as frozen whole blood, isolated PBMCs, or DNA extracted from either sample type. Findings and caveats that apply to the study as a whole: Clinical and demographic metadata were provided uncurated, with the amount varying by source and participant.

This sequence was found in a man in his sixties or seventies with acute or convalescent COVID-19. The chain is assembled from TRBV5-1 and TRBJ1-5, with no reliable assignment of the D segment. Input material: peripheral blood. The CDR3 here reads CASSLGDGRKGQPQHF. The DNA sequence is given as TGCGCCAGCAGCTTGGGCGACGGGAGGAAGGGTCAGCCCCAGCATTTT.